The 25 T cell receptor beta chains listed next were all sequenced from one sample in a study of blood T cells in healthy people across ages (dated by TCRdb to between 2014 and 2016). The protocol used for the library was 5' RACE. Sequencing used an Illumina HiSeq 2500. A second PCR of about 7 to 12 cycles was performed with a sample-barcoded 5' primer and a J-beta primer mix. TCRdb redid the processing of the public reads, applying fastp at Q25 and MiXCR, and retained in-frame beta chains. Rows merge per CDR3 protein into single entries with the most common DNA and genes. This sample has 1.5 million to 2 million distinct CDR3 sequences in its table, and around 50% of those were observed once. More than 2% of the sample belongs to the ten largest clones. The sample consisted of blood. The receptors shown here come from a woman aged 40 to 50 in good health.

This clonotype was seen a single time. The V and J genes are TRBV20-1 and TRBJ1-2; D is ambiguous. This CDR3 is 12 amino acids long. V was cut by 3 bases and J by 7 bases, with 12 bases left in between. CDR1 and CDR2 from the germline V gene are DFQATT and SNEGSKA (reference sequence). The CDR3 sequence is CSARGDLGGYTF. CDR3 nucleotide sequence: TGCAGTGCTAGGGGCGACCTGGGTGGCTACACCTTC.

This clonotype has just a few counts. The chain carries TRBV4-2 and TRBJ1-2; the D gene is possibly TRBD1 (6 bases). Per the germline V gene, CDR1 is LGHNA and CDR2 is YNFKEQ. V dropped 0 bases and J dropped 5 bases, with 16 bases sitting between them. This CDR3 contains 16 residues. The DNA of the CDR3 is TGTGCCAGCAGCCAAGAGGTCCAGGACAGCGTATATGGCTACACCTTC. It encodes CASSQEVQDSVYGYTF.

The chain joins TRBV19 to TRBJ2-4; D ambiguous. CDR3 length equals 14 residues. Germline assignment: CDR1 LNHDA and CDR2 SQIVND (reference sequence). V was pared by 6 bases and J by 5 bases, with 14 bases between. CDR3 residues: CASSAPPPQNIQYF. As DNA, the CDR3 is TGTGCCAGTAGCGCCCCGCCACCCCAAAACATTCAGTACTTC.

In its sample, this clonotype was seen a few times. This chain uses TRBV10-3 with TRBJ2-3; D is possibly TRBD2 (7 bases). The germline gives CDR1 ENHRY, CDR2 SYGVKD. Deletions cut 10 bases from V and 2 bases from J, with 16 bases between. The CDR3 covers 14 residues. CDR3 residues: CATREGGHTDTQYF. As DNA, the CDR3 is TGTGCCACGAGGGAGGGGGGCCACACAGATACGCAGTATTTT.

The rearrangement links TRBV28 to TRBJ1-2; 8 positions match TRBD1. CDR1 is MDHEN and CDR2 is SYDVKM in the germline V gene. The CDR3 contains 16 residues. The trim removed 5 bases at V and 6 bases at J, leaving 14 bases unmatched. CDR3 DNA: TGTGCCAGCAGTCCTCAGGGGGCGACAGGGATGCATGGCTACACCTTC. Translating it yields CASSPQGATGMHGYTF.

This clonotype was detected a few times. V gene TRBV12-3 or TRBV12-4 combines with J gene TRBJ2-7; 8 bases agree with TRBD2. Trimming took 6 bases from V and 3 from J; bases not matched to a gene: 7. There are 14 residues in the CDR3. CDR3 in DNA: TGTGCCAGCAGCTTTAGCGGGGCTCTCTACGAGCAGTACTTC. Protein sequence: CASSFSGALYEQYF.

The rearrangement uses TRBV9 and TRBJ2-7, with D uncertain. Between the trimmed V and J ends, which lost 4 bases and 0 bases, there was a span of 8 bases. Per the germline V gene, CDR1 is SGDLS and CDR2 is YYNGEE. The CDR3 is 13 residues long. DNA of the CDR3: TGTGCCAGCAGCCCCAAGAGCTCCTACGAGCAGTACTTC. Protein sequence: CASSPKSSYEQYF.

This rearrangement joins TRBV5-1 to TRBJ2-1; 7 nucleotides match TRBD1. CDR1 is SGHRS and CDR2 is YFSETQ in the germline V gene. With V trimmed by 2 bases and J by 4 bases, 15 bases remained unmatched. The CDR3 consists of 18 residues. CDR3 bases: TGCGCCAGCAGCTTAGATGACTCAGGGGACAGCTCTTACAATGAGCAGTTCTTC. It codes for CASSLDDSGDSSYNEQFF.

The rearrangement links TRBV9 to TRBJ1-2; D is possibly TRBD1 (6 bases). With 7 bases removed from V and 2 bases from J, the gap between germline ends came to 21 bases. This CDR3 has 16 residues. Germline CDR1 SGDLS, CDR2 YYNGEE. The CDR3 sequence: CASSRGFNTANYGYTF. As DNA, the CDR3 is TGTGCCAGCTCAAGGGGGTTTAATACCGCAAACTATGGCTACACCTTC.

The chain has TRBV5-1 and TRBJ2-5, with TRBD1 matching over 9 bases. With 4 bases clipped from V and 11 bases from J, the junction kept 15 bases outside the gene matches. Germline CDR1 and CDR2: SGHRS and YFSETQ. The CDR3 spans 15 residues. CDR3 in amino acids: CASSPRDRVGNEQYF. CDR3 in DNA: TGCGCCAGCAGCCCCCGGGACAGGGTGGGCAATGAGCAGTACTTC.

The chain has TRBV6-2 or TRBV6-3 and TRBJ1-2; no reliable D call. This CDR3 spans 12 amino acids. Trimming pared 5 bases from V and 4 bases from J, leaving 8 bases between. Per germline, CDR1 MNHEY and CDR2 SVGEGT. This CDR3 reads CASSQRVYGYTF. Written as DNA, the CDR3 is TGTGCCAGCAGTCAAAGGGTCTATGGCTACACCTTC.

This clonotype turned up a few times. J is TRBJ2-1 and V is TRBV19; D not certain. CDR1 LNHDA and CDR2 SQIVND come from the germline V gene (reference sequence). This CDR3 region has 13 residues. Trimming took 1 base from V and 6 from J, leaving 7 bases between them. The CDR3 loop reads CASSIVESNEQFF. CDR3 bases: TGTGCCAGTAGTATAGTGGAGTCCAATGAGCAGTTCTTC. The variable domain in full, completed from reference TRBV19 and TRBJ2-1, reads DGGITQSPKYLFRKEGQNVTLSCEQNLNHDAMYWYRQDPGQGLRLIYYSQIVNDFQKGDIAEGYSVSREKKESFPLTVTSAQKNPTAFYLCASSIVESNEQFFGPGTRLTVL.

The V and J genes are TRBV5-1 and TRBJ1-2; 8 bases match TRBD1. The germline CDR1 and CDR2 sequences are SGHRS and YFSETQ. This CDR3 is 15 amino acids long. With 3 bases clipped from V and 1 base from J, the junction kept 5 bases outside the gene matches. The CDR3 sequence: CASSSGQGYNYGYTF. CDR3 DNA sequence: TGCGCCAGCAGCTCTGGACAGGGCTATAACTATGGCTACACCTTC. Drawing the rest from reference TRBV5-1 and TRBJ1-2, the complete variable domain is KAGVTQTPRYLIKTRGQQVTLSCSPISGHRSVSWYQQTPGQGLQFLFEYFSETQRNKGNFPGRFSGRQFSNSRSEMNVSTLELGDSALYLCASSSGQGYNYGYTFGSGTRLTVV.

V gene TRBV27 combines with J gene TRBJ2-1; no firm D call. CDR3 length: 14 residues. V lost 3 bases and J lost 5, with 11 bases in between. The germline gives CDR1 MNHEY, CDR2 SMNVEV (reference sequence). The CDR3 nucleotides read TGTGCCAGCAGTTTGTGGGCGGTAAACAATGAGCAGTTCTTC. Amino acids: CASSLWAVNNEQFF.

The chain carries TRBV28 and TRBJ1-2, with TRBD1 identical over 7 bases. Germline-derived CDR1 and CDR2 are MDHEN and SYDVKM. The CDR3 is made up of 17 amino acids. V shed 3 bases and J 1 base; nucleotides not matched to a gene: 11. This CDR3 reads CASSFSIGGRGNYGYTF. The CDR3 DNA sequence: TGTGCCAGCAGTTTCTCAATAGGGGGCCGGGGTAACTATGGCTACACCTTC.

Concerning this clonotype: A read error is possible here, since a much larger clone lies one base away. The gene calls are TRBV29-1 and TRBJ2-7; TRBD2 is a possible D gene (6 bases). The J call may be faulty, since TRBJ2-5 better matches the DNA end. The CDR3 runs 13 residues. The germline V gene has CDR1 SQVTM and CDR2 ANQGSEA. The CDR3 protein is CSVGRDSQKTQYF. CDR3 sequence (DNA): TGCAGCGTTGGCCGGGACTCCCAAAAGACCCAGTACTTC.

The rearrangement links TRBV6-5 to TRBJ1-2, with a weak D call TRBD1 (5 bases). The V gene's germline CDR1 is MNHEY and CDR2 SVGAGI. V was cut by 0 bases and J by 6 bases, with 17 bases left in between. This CDR3 spans 16 amino acids. CDR3 DNA sequence: TGTGCCAGCAGTTACTCGAGGGGTCGTAGTGTGGATGGCTACACCTTC. This gives the protein CASSYSRGRSVDGYTF.

This clonotype was recorded a few times. This chain connects TRBV20-1 to TRBJ1-2; D remains unclear. Germline CDR1 DFQATT, CDR2 SNEGSKA (reference sequence). The V gene lost 2 bases and the J gene lost 2 bases, with 9 bases spanning the gap. This CDR3 spans 13 amino acids. The CDR3 loop is CSARRGGNYGYTF. The CDR3 coding sequence is TGCAGTGCTAGAAGAGGCGGGAACTATGGCTACACCTTC.

The gene calls are TRBV7-2 and TRBJ2-5, with D perhaps matching TRBD1 (6 bases). In germline, CDR1 is SGHTA, CDR2 FQGNSA. The CDR3 runs 14 residues. With 5 bases removed from V and 2 bases from J, the gap between germline ends came to 12 bases. This chain's CDR3 is CASSPDRIQETQYF. DNA for the CDR3: TGTGCCAGCAGCCCAGACAGGATTCAAGAGACCCAGTACTTC.

The CDR3 sequence: CASSQEQGQGLSGYTF. DNA of the CDR3: TGTGCCAGCAGCCAAGAACAGGGTCAAGGGTTGTCTGGCTACACCTTC. This rearrangement joins TRBV5-6 to TRBJ1-2, with D tentatively TRBD1 (6 bases). The CDR3 covers 16 residues. CDR1 SGHDT and CDR2 YYEEEE come from the germline V gene. V lost 4 bases and J 7 bases, leaving 23 bases between the germline ends.

The rearrangement joins TRBV24-1 to TRBJ2-3; the D gene could be TRBD1 or TRBD2 (7 bases each). CDR1 KGHDR and CDR2 SFDVKD come from the germline V gene. The CDR3 consists of 15 residues. The germline V and J ends were trimmed by 3 bases and 3 bases, with 12 bases remaining between them. The CDR3 sequence: CATSDQGGTTDTQYF. As DNA, the CDR3 is TGTGCCACCAGTGATCAGGGGGGGACGACAGATACGCAGTATTTT.

This clonotype has just a few counts. This chain joins TRBV7-9 and TRBJ2-1, with 9 bases lining up with TRBD1. V trimming: 2 bases; J trimming: 0 bases; junction bases outside the gene matches: 11. The germline CDR1 and CDR2 sequences are SEHNR and FQNEAQ (reference sequence). The CDR3 extends over 19 amino acids. The CDR3, as DNA: TGTGCCAGCAGCTTAACGACCGGCCGGACAGGGGCCTCCTACAATGAGCAGTTCTTC. It encodes CASSLTTGRTGASYNEQFF.

This chain joins TRBV24-1 and TRBJ1-2; D gene uncertain. The V gene's germline CDR1 is KGHDR and CDR2 SFDVKD. Between the trimmed V and J ends, which lost 3 bases and 4 bases, there was a span of 11 bases. The CDR3 consists of 14 residues. CDR3 bases: TGTGCCACCAGTGATGCCGACGTCTTCTATGGCTACACCTTC. Its translation is CATSDADVFYGYTF.

CDR3 in DNA: TGCGCCAGCAGCTTGGCCCCTTGGACTAGCACAGATACGCAGTATTTT. It is translated as CASSLAPWTSTDTQYF. This chain joins TRBV5-1 and TRBJ2-3; D is possibly TRBD2 (5 bases). The CDR3 consists of 16 residues. CDR1 SGHRS and CDR2 YFSETQ come from the germline V gene. The V end lost 0 bases, the J end lost 0 bases, and 11 bases lay between the germline ends.

This clonotype has just a few counts. The genes are TRBV6-2 or TRBV6-3 and TRBJ2-7, with D possibly TRBD2 on 6 matching bases. The V end was cut by 0 bases, the J end by 6 bases, with 15 bases between. Germline V gene lookup returns CDR1 MNHEY and CDR2 SVGEGT. This CDR3 has 15 amino acids. CDR3 DNA sequence: TGTGCCAGCAGTTACTCAGGACTATTGGGTGGCGAGCAGTACTTC. Its translation is CASSYSGLLGGEQYF.